Presented here are 21 T cell receptor beta chains from one specimen sequenced in a study of blood T cell repertoires in COVID-19. Libraries were prepared by immunoSEQ multiplex PCR; TCRdb keeps only in-frame clonotypes and omits some of them. The data contain 200,000 to 250,000 clones, approximately 90% of them singletons. Source material: peripheral blood. The receptors come from a man aged 45-60 years with COVID-19, enrolled during active disease.

The gene calls are TRBV29-1 and TRBJ1-1; D gene uncertain. Per the germline V gene, CDR1 is SQVTM and CDR2 is ANQGSEA. CDR3 length: 14 residues. Trimming took off 3 bases at V and 6 bases at J, with 17 bases between the two ends. The chain's CDR3 is CSVDGYDNSPEAFF. For the CDR3, the DNA is TGCAGCGTTGATGGTTATGATAACTCGCCTGAAGCTTTCTTT.

The chain recombines TRBV18 with TRBJ1-4; 8 bases are shared with TRBD1. J was trimmed by 8 bases and V by 6 bases; bases with no gene match: 8. CDR1 KGHSH and CDR2 LQKENI come from the germline V gene. This CDR3 contains 14 residues. CDR3 in DNA: TGTGCCAGCTCCCGGACAGGGCGGGAAGAAAAACTGTTTTTT. Protein product: CASSRTGREEKLFF.

The rearrangement joins TRBV7-2 to TRBJ1-5; D uncertain. The germline V and J ends were trimmed by 1 base and 4 bases, with 17 bases remaining between them. The CDR3 sequence is 17 residues long. Germline V gives CDR1 SGHTA, CDR2 FQGNSA. CDR3: CASSLGRGVGDNQPQHF. CDR3 sequence (DNA): TGTGCCAGCAGCTTAGGGCGCGGGGTCGGGGATAATCAGCCCCAGCATTTT. The whole variable domain, remainder taken from reference TRBV7-2 and TRBJ1-5, is GAGVSQSPSNKVTEKGKDVELRCDPISGHTALYWYRQSLGQGLEFLIYFQGNSAPDKSGLPSDRFSAERTGGSVSTLTIQRTQQEDSAVYLCASSLGRGVGDNQPQHFGDGTRLSIL.

This chain uses TRBV27 with TRBJ1-1; TRBD1 agrees at 9 bases. Germline CDR1 MNHEY, CDR2 SMNVEV (reference sequence). J gave up 4 bases and V 5 bases, and 8 bases lay outside the gene matches. CDR3 length equals 15 residues. CDR3 in amino acids: CASSANGQGRTEAFF. CDR3 DNA sequence: TGTGCCAGCAGTGCAAACGGACAGGGGCGCACTGAAGCTTTCTTT.

This clone has a single count. The gene calls are TRBV9 and TRBJ2-2; no clear D gene. Germline lookup yields CDR1 SGDLS and CDR2 YYNGEE. The CDR3 is 14 residues long. V was cut by 0 bases and J by 5 bases, with 8 bases left in between. CDR3 protein: CASSVGGATGELFF. The CDR3 bases are TGTGCCAGCAGCGTAGGTGGAGCTACCGGGGAGCTGTTTTTT.

The genes are TRBV7-2 and TRBJ2-2, with 9 bases that match TRBD1. The CDR3 contains 16 residues. The V segment lost 5 bases and the J segment 2 bases; nucleotides outside the gene matches: 6. The V gene's germline CDR1 is SGHTA and CDR2 FQGNSA. CDR3 amino acids: CASSTRQGGNTGELFF. In DNA form, the CDR3 reads TGTGCCAGCAGCACCCGACAGGGGGGAAACACCGGGGAGCTGTTTTTT.

The chain employs TRBV5-1 and TRBJ2-1, with TRBD1 matching 8 bases. This CDR3 spans 17 amino acids. From germline, CDR1 is SGHRS and CDR2 YFSETQ. Germline trimming cut 4 bases from V and 5 bases from J; bases unmatched to any gene: 14. The CDR3 nucleotides are TGCGCCAGCAGCCCTGCCCTCCCGGGACAGGTTCACAATGAGCAGTTCTTC. It translates to CASSPALPGQVHNEQFF.

The chain combines TRBV24-1 with TRBJ1-2; tentatively, D is TRBD1 (5 bases). The CDR3 covers 18 residues. Germline V gives CDR1 KGHDR, CDR2 SFDVKD. Deletions cut 1 base from V and 6 bases from J, with 23 bases between. The CDR3 sequence is CATSDFRGSPLPGDGYTF. In nucleotides, the CDR3 is TGTGCCACCAGTGATTTTCGGGGGTCTCCTCTCCCTGGTGATGGCTACACCTTC.

The rearrangement uses TRBV2 and TRBJ2-2; no reliable D call. The V end lost 5 bases, the J end lost 5 bases, and 9 bases lay between the germline ends. The CDR3 loop spans 13 amino acids. Per the germline V gene, CDR1 is SNHLY and CDR2 is FYNNEI. In nucleotides, the CDR3 is TGTGCCAGCAGTTTCTCCGGTACCGGGGAGCTGTTTTTT. Its protein is CASSFSGTGELFF.

CDR3 protein: CAWSAGREGPQHF. In nucleotides, the CDR3 is TGTGCCTGGAGTGCGGGGAGGGAGGGGCCCCAGCATTTT. This rearrangement joins TRBV30 to TRBJ1-5; D is uncertain. The V gene lost 1 base and the J gene lost 9 bases, with 13 bases spanning the gap. The germline V gene encodes CDR1 GTSNPN and CDR2 SVGIG (reference sequence). The CDR3 spans 13 residues.

The chain has TRBV7-8 and TRBJ1-1; no clear D. The CDR3 extends over 18 amino acids. Germline V gene sequence: CDR1 SGHVS, CDR2 FQNEAQ. Deletions cut 2 bases from V and 0 bases from J, with 19 bases between. The chain's CDR3 is CASSLMSPSPTLNTEAFF. The CDR3 DNA is TGTGCCAGCAGCTTAATGTCACCTAGTCCCACCTTGAACACTGAAGCTTTCTTT.

This chain joins TRBV20-1 and TRBJ1-3; no reliable D call. The V gene lost 3 bases and the J gene lost 0 bases, with 15 bases spanning the gap. The CDR3 loop spans 16 amino acids. Germline values: CDR1 DFQATT, CDR2 SNEGSKA (reference sequence). The CDR3 DNA sequence: TGCAGTGCTAGTTTCGGGGAACTACGCTCTGGAAACACCATATATTTT. Encoded protein: CSASFGELRSGNTIYF.

This rearrangement joins TRBV3-1 (or the pseudogene TRBV3-2) to TRBJ1-2; D is unclear. CDR1 and CDR2 (germline): LGHDT, YNNKEL (reference sequence). Deletions cut 0 bases from V and 4 bases from J, with 12 bases between. The CDR3 consists of 15 residues. This CDR3 reads CASSQDPQAFYGYTF. CDR3 DNA: TGTGCCAGCAGCCAAGATCCCCAGGCATTCTATGGCTACACCTTC.

The rearrangement links TRBV18 to TRBJ1-4; D gene uncertain. CDR1 KGHSH and CDR2 LQKENI come from the germline V gene. V was clipped by 5 bases and J by 0 bases, with 10 bases between them. The CDR3 is 15 amino acids. CDR3 nucleotide sequence: TGTGCCAGCTCATCGAGGGATGCAACTAATGAAAAACTGTTTTTT. Protein: CASSSRDATNEKLFF.

The chain has TRBV5-1 and TRBJ1-2, with 7 bases matching TRBD1. The germline V gene has CDR1 SGHRS and CDR2 YFSETQ. The CDR3 sequence is 18 residues long. The V gene end was trimmed by 4 bases and the J gene end by 5 bases; junction bases not matched to a gene: 20. The CDR3 DNA reads TGCGCCAGCAGCGCCCACAGGGGCCCAACCTCCCTAGTATATGGCTACACCTTC. It specifies CASSAHRGPTSLVYGYTF.

This clone appeared a few times. The V call is TRBV30, the J call TRBJ2-7, with a weak D call TRBD2 (6 bases). CDR1 is GTSNPN and CDR2 is SVGIG in the germline V gene (reference sequence). The V end was cut by 7 bases, the J end by 0 bases, with 13 bases between. This CDR3 is built from 13 residues. The CDR3 protein is CALADPASYEQYF. CDR3 coding DNA: TGTGCCTTAGCGGACCCGGCCTCCTACGAGCAGTACTTC.

The gene calls are TRBV2 and TRBJ1-5; a weak D match, TRBD1 (5 bases). Trimming removed 4 bases at V and 15 bases at J, with 19 bases between. The CDR3 is made up of 13 amino acids. Germline V gene data show CDR1 as SNHLY and CDR2 as FYNNEI. The CDR3 here is CASSAQSGDRPHF. The CDR3, as DNA: TGTGCCAGCAGTGCCCAATCGGGGGACCGTCCGCATTTT.

The chain joins TRBV6-5 to TRBJ1-5; maybe TRBD1 (6 bases). The CDR3 totals 11 residues. Germline values: CDR1 MNHEY, CDR2 SVGAGI. The V end lost 10 bases, the J end lost 4 bases, and 8 bases lay between the germline ends. This CDR3 reads CATGENQPQHF. For the CDR3, the DNA is TGTGCCACAGGGGAGAATCAGCCCCAGCATTTT.

The V call is TRBV10-3, the J call TRBJ2-5; 9 bases map to TRBD1. Per germline, CDR1 ENHRY and CDR2 SYGVKD. Unmatched junction bases numbered 5, after V lost 10 bases and J lost 5 bases. This CDR3 has 12 amino acids. For the CDR3, the DNA is TGTGCCACTACAGGGGGCCTGGAGACCCAGTACTTC. Protein sequence: CATTGGLETQYF.

Concerning this clone: This specimen includes other DNA sequences encoding the same CDR3. The chain couples TRBV18 to TRBJ1-2, with D tentatively TRBD1 (6 bases). The CDR3 has 14 residues. The V gene's germline CDR1 is KGHSH and CDR2 LQKENI. V was clipped by 3 bases and J by 3 bases, with 11 bases between them. CDR3 sequence reads: CASSPGAGDYGYTF. For the CDR3, the DNA is TGTGCCAGCTCACCGGGGGCAGGGGACTATGGCTACACCTTC. Filled out from reference TRBV18 and TRBJ1-2, the complete variable domain reads NAGVMQNPRHLVRRRGQEARLRCSPMKGHSHVYWYRQLPEEGLKFMVYLQKENIIDESGMPKERFSAEFPKEGPSILRIQQVVRGDSAAYFCASSPGAGDYGYTFGSGTRLTVV.

This clone has a single count. The chain joins TRBV10-2 to TRBJ1-1; maybe TRBD1 (6 bases). Deletions cut 6 bases from V and 2 bases from J, with 13 bases between. Germline V gene data show CDR1 as WSHSY and CDR2 as SAAADI. The CDR3 extends over 14 amino acids. The CDR3 nucleotides are TGCGCCAGCAGACAAGACAGGCGCAACACTGAAGCTTTCTTT. It specifies CASRQDRRNTEAFF.